The 17 T cell receptor beta chains listed next were all sequenced from one sample in a study of regulatory T cells in long-lasting Graves disease. The TCR library used RNA extracted from PBMCs. TCRdb used MiXCR to reprocess the reads, holding one entry per CDR3 protein. Of about 700 distinct CDR3 sequences in the sample, roughly 87% are singletons; the top ten hold 21%. Sequences were derived from peripheral blood mononuclear cells (PBMCs), sampled with antithyroid drug treatment, in newly diagnosed or persistent Graves disease (not recorded which). These receptors all come from a woman aged 18-29 years with Graves disease.

This rearrangement joins TRBV5-1 to TRBJ2-7, with D unresolved. The CDR3 loop spans 13 amino acids. Trimming cost V 1 base and J 7 bases, with 12 bases left between them. Germline V CDR1 and CDR2: SGHRS, YFSETQ. The CDR3 DNA follows: TGCGCCAGCAGCTTGCGGTTGTCAGAAGAGCAGTACTTC. This encodes CASSLRLSEEQYF.

This clonotype was recorded once. The V and J genes are TRBV5-1 and TRBJ2-3, with 7 bases aligning to TRBD1. The length of the CDR3 is 15 residues. CDR1 SGHRS and CDR2 YFSETQ come from the germline V gene. Germline trimming cut 1 base from V and 4 bases from J; bases unmatched to any gene: 6. The CDR3 sequence: CASSLPDRAADTQYF. Here the CDR3 DNA reads TGCGCCAGCAGCTTGCCCGACAGGGCCGCAGATACGCAGTATTTT.

The chain recombines TRBV28 with TRBJ2-7; either TRBD1 or TRBD2 may supply D (5 bases each). The V gene's germline CDR1 is MDHEN and CDR2 SYDVKM. The CDR3 is 15 residues long. V dropped 8 bases and J dropped 1 base, with 18 bases sitting between them. CDR3 DNA: TGTGCCAGCCGCCCGCCGGGACGGGGTTCCTACGAGCAGTACTTC. Its protein product is CASRPPGRGSYEQYF.

The chain uses TRBV7-2 and TRBJ2-7; D unclear. V was shortened by 3 bases and J by 2 bases, with 17 bases between the two germline ends. There are 16 residues in the CDR3. Germline assignment: CDR1 SGHTA and CDR2 FQGNSA. The CDR3 loop reads CASSFSSRSLTYEQYF. The CDR3 coding sequence is TGTGCCAGCAGCTTTTCATCCAGGAGTTTAACCTACGAGCAGTACTTC.

The chain has TRBV7-2 and TRBJ2-3; tentatively, D is TRBD2 (5 bases). The CDR3 is made up of 12 amino acids. V lost 5 bases and J lost 4, with 7 bases in between. Germline CDR1 is SGHTA and CDR2 is FQGNSA. The CDR3 DNA is TGTGCCAGCAGCGGGAGCGCAGATACGCAGTATTTT. This sequence encodes CASSGSADTQYF.

V is TRBV30 and J is TRBJ2-5; D is unclear. Germline loops: CDR1 GTSNPN, CDR2 SVGIG (reference sequence). CDR3 length: 14 amino acids. V gave up 1 base and J gave up 2 bases, with 11 bases separating them. Written as DNA, the CDR3 is TGTGCCTGGAGTGGAGAGTTTTGGCAAGAGACCCAGTACTTC. Its protein is CAWSGEFWQETQYF.

The CDR3 loop is CASSQVRGEKLFF. The CDR3 DNA sequence: TGCGCCAGCAGCCAAGTGAGGGGTGAAAAACTGTTTTTT. The genes are TRBV4-1 and TRBJ1-4; perhaps TRBD1 as D (5 bases). Trimming left V 1 base short and J 7 bases short, with 7 bases between. This CDR3 spans 13 amino acids. Germline V gene sequence: CDR1 MGHRA, CDR2 YSYEKL.

This clonotype has more than one count but fewer than ten. V usage is TRBV20-1 and J usage is TRBJ2-7; D is possibly TRBD2 (5 bases). V dropped 3 bases and J dropped 6 bases, with 12 bases sitting between them. This CDR3 has 12 amino acids. The germline CDR1 and CDR2 sequences are DFQATT and SNEGSKA (reference sequence). CDR3 sequence (DNA): TGCAGTGCTAGCTGGACTGGCGTCGAGCAGTACTTC. Translation: CSASWTGVEQYF.

This rearrangement joins TRBV20-1 to TRBJ2-1; TRBD2 matches 7 bases. The CDR3 has 13 residues. V lost 2 bases and J lost 4; bases outside the gene matches: 2. The germline V gene encodes CDR1 DFQATT and CDR2 SNEGSKA (reference sequence). CDR3 bases: TGCAGTGCTAGACGGGAGGTATACAATGAGCAGTTCTTC. This sequence encodes CSARREVYNEQFF.

The chain uses TRBV12-3 or TRBV12-4 and TRBJ2-1, with D tentatively TRBD2 (5 bases). The ends were cut back, 1 base at V and 4 bases at J, with 17 bases in the middle. The CDR3 has 17 amino acids. CDR3 amino acids: CASSLEPGTIAYNEQFF. DNA of the CDR3: TGTGCCAGCAGTTTAGAGCCCGGTACTATAGCGTACAATGAGCAGTTCTTC.

The chain combines TRBV2 with TRBJ2-5, with 9 bases lining up with TRBD1. J was trimmed by 4 bases and V by 4 bases; bases with no gene match: 4. This CDR3 spans 14 amino acids. Germline CDR1 reads SNHLY; CDR2 reads FYNNEI. As DNA, the CDR3 is TGTGCCAGCAGTGGGGACAGGGCGGGAGAGACCCAGTACTTC. Protein: CASSGDRAGETQYF.

This clonotype turned up a few times. This rearrangement joins TRBV29-1 to TRBJ2-7; D call uncertain. Trimming pared 5 bases from V and 3 bases from J, leaving 8 bases between. CDR3 length: 11 residues. Germline CDR1 SQVTM, CDR2 ANQGSEA. The CDR3 bases are TGCAGCGTTTCAGAGTACTACGAGCAGTACTTC. Its translation is CSVSEYYEQYF.

The chain combines TRBV5-6 with TRBJ1-2, with D maybe TRBD1 (6 bases). This CDR3 contains 13 residues. Looked up from germline, CDR1 is SGHDT and CDR2 is YYEEEE. V lost 5 bases and J 3 bases, leaving 11 bases between the germline ends. The CDR3 nucleotides read TGTGCCAGCAGACCACAGGGACACTATGGCTACACCTTC. Translation: CASRPQGHYGYTF.

This rearrangement joins TRBV20-1 to TRBJ2-1; 8 bases are a match to TRBD2. Trimming at V came to 1 base and at J to 6 bases, leaving 8 bases not matched to a gene. Per germline, CDR1 DFQATT and CDR2 SNEGSKA (reference sequence). This CDR3 region has 15 residues. CDR3 region: CSARAGTSGLNEQFF. CDR3 bases: TGCAGTGCTAGAGCCGGGACTAGTGGTCTCAATGAGCAGTTCTTC.

The CDR3 loop is CSARYQRGTYEQYF. DNA of the CDR3: TGCAGTGCACGGTACCAAAGGGGAACCTACGAGCAGTACTTC. The J gene is TRBJ2-7, the V gene TRBV20-1, with D perhaps matching TRBD1 (5 bases). This CDR3 has 14 amino acids. CDR1 is DFQATT, CDR2 SNEGSKA, per germline (reference sequence). V lost 6 bases to trimming and J lost 2 bases, with 17 bases between them.

The genes are TRBV3-1 and TRBJ1-5, with a tentative D call TRBD1 (5 bases). This CDR3 is 14 amino acids long. V was pared by 4 bases and J by 2 bases, with 9 bases between. Germline CDR1 is LGHDT and CDR2 is YNNKEL (reference sequence). DNA for the CDR3: TGTGCCAGCAGCCTGTCGGGGGGCAATCAGCCCCAGCATTTT. It specifies CASSLSGGNQPQHF. The full variable domain, rest sourced from reference TRBV3-1 and TRBJ1-5, is DTAVSQTPKYLVTQMGNDKSIKCEQNLGHDTMYWYKQDSKKFLKIMFSYNNKELIINETVPNRFSPKSPDKAHLNLHINSLELGDSAVYFCASSLSGGNQPQHFGDGTRLSIL.

V gene TRBV24-1 combines with J gene TRBJ2-2; TRBD2 matches 13 bases. V lost 4 bases to trimming and J lost 2 bases; unmatched junction nucleotides: 15. The length of the CDR3 is 21 residues. Germline assignment: CDR1 KGHDR and CDR2 SFDVKD. The CDR3 sequence: CATSETPGTSGARLNTGELFF. CDR3 nucleotide sequence: TGTGCCACCAGTGAAACGCCCGGGACTAGCGGGGCGCGACTCAACACCGGGGAGCTGTTTTTT.